Listed here are 15 T cell receptor beta chains from one sample, sequenced in a study of T cell changes during pregnancy in multiple sclerosis. Profiling relied on immunoSEQ multiplex PCR, and the TCRdb table lists in-frame clones only, not all of them. The sample gives about 40,000 clones, under 95% of which show up once; around 13% is in the top ten. The input for sequencing was CD8+ T cells from peripheral blood mononuclear cells, taken in the first trimester of pregnancy. The receptors here all came from a female donor with multiple sclerosis, enrolled in a pregnancy study.

The chain uses TRBV7-8 and TRBJ2-2; tentatively, D is TRBD2 (7 bases). The ends were cut back, 7 bases at V and 7 bases at J, with 13 bases in the middle. The CDR3 has 13 residues. Germline V CDR1 and CDR2: SGHVS, FQNEAQ. The CDR3 region has the DNA TGTGCCAGCATCAAGAGGGGGGGCGGGGAGCTGTTTTTT. This encodes CASIKRGGGELFF.

The V and J genes are TRBV2 and TRBJ1-1, with 10 bases matching TRBD1. The V and J ends lost 4 bases and 6 bases, in that order; junction bases with no gene match: 5. The CDR3 has 14 residues. The germline V gene encodes CDR1 SNHLY and CDR2 FYNNEI. The CDR3 bases are TGTGCCAGCAGTGCAGGGACAGGGGAATCTGAAGCTTTCTTT. This encodes CASSAGTGESEAFF.

V and J are TRBV4-2 and TRBJ2-7, with 7 bases lining up with TRBD1. This CDR3 region has 17 residues. Per germline, CDR1 LGHNA and CDR2 YNFKEQ. V trimming: 0 bases; J trimming: 0 bases; junction bases outside the gene matches: 8. The CDR3 bases are TGTGCCAGCAGCCAAGAGCTGGCCAGGGGGAGCTCCTACGAGCAGTACTTC. Its protein product is CASSQELARGSSYEQYF.

V usage is TRBV4-1 and J usage is TRBJ2-1; 12 positions match TRBD1. Trimming at V came to 4 bases and at J to 8 bases, leaving 3 bases not matched to a gene. This CDR3 contains 14 residues. The germline V gene has CDR1 MGHRA and CDR2 YSYEKL. The DNA for the CDR3 is TGCGCCAGCAGCCCGGGACAGGGGGCTTATGAGCAGTTCTTC. Translation: CASSPGQGAYEQFF.

The chain employs TRBV13 and TRBJ2-3; maybe TRBD1 (6 bases). Trimming cost V 5 bases and J 0 bases, with 21 bases left between them. CDR3 size: 18 residues. Germline CDR1 and CDR2: PRHDT and FYEKMQ (reference sequence). CDR3 nucleotide sequence: TGTGCCAGCAGCGCAAAAACCAGACAGGCCGATAGCACAGATACGCAGTATTTT. This sequence encodes CASSAKTRQADSTDTQYF.

This chain's CDR3 is CASSPWDTYNEQFF. The CDR3 DNA follows: TGTGCCAGCAGCCCCTGGGACACCTACAATGAGCAGTTCTTC. The chain carries TRBV9 and TRBJ2-1, with D possibly TRBD1 on 6 matching bases. From germline, CDR1 is SGDLS and CDR2 YYNGEE. There are 14 residues in the CDR3. Trimming stripped 4 bases from V and 2 bases from J, with 10 bases between.

This clone came up a few times. This chain links TRBV6-1 with TRBJ2-7; the D gene is possibly TRBD1 (6 bases). The CDR3 is 14 amino acids. Trimming took off 3 bases at V and 5 bases at J, with 14 bases between the two ends. Germline V lookup: CDR1 MNHNS, CDR2 SASEGT. As DNA, the CDR3 is TGTGCCAGCAGTGAGTTACAGGGTGCCGACGAGCAGTACTTC. Translation gives CASSELQGADEQYF.

The chain couples TRBV29-1 to TRBJ2-1, with TRBD2 identical over 8 bases. The ends lost 6 bases at V and 4 bases at J; junction bases unmatched: 8. The CDR3 sequence is 14 residues long. Germline CDR1 SQVTM, CDR2 ANQGSEA. In DNA form, the CDR3 reads TGCAGCGTCCCCGGGACTAGGAGTTACAATGAGCAGTTCTTC. The encoded protein is CSVPGTRSYNEQFF.

The J gene is TRBJ2-1, the V gene TRBV7-9; tentative D call: TRBD2 (6 bases). Per germline, CDR1 SEHNR and CDR2 FQNEAQ (reference sequence). V was shortened by 4 bases and J by 5 bases, with 6 bases between the two germline ends. The CDR3 consists of 12 residues. As DNA, the CDR3 is TGTGCCAGCAGCTCGGGGGACAATGAGCAGTTCTTC. Its protein product is CASSSGDNEQFF.

V gene TRBV2 combines with J gene TRBJ2-1; 9 bases are shared with TRBD1. J gave up 6 bases and V 10 bases, and 13 bases lay outside the gene matches. The CDR3 length is 15 residues. Germline loops: CDR1 SNHLY, CDR2 FYNNEI. CDR3 sequence reads: CATIPGQGTINEQFF. CDR3 sequence (DNA): TGTGCCACCATCCCCGGACAGGGGACGATCAATGAGCAGTTCTTC.

Written as DNA, the CDR3 is TGTGCCAGCACCGATACAGGGGGCGAGGCTACGCAGTATTTT. Translating gives CASTDTGGEATQYF. The chain couples TRBV6-1 to TRBJ2-3, with 9 nucleotides matching TRBD1. Germline CDR1 reads MNHNS; CDR2 reads SASEGT. V lost 7 bases to trimming and J lost 8 bases; unmatched junction nucleotides: 10. The CDR3 loop spans 14 amino acids.

This chain joins TRBV4-1 and TRBJ2-7, with a possible D match to TRBD1 (6 bases). Germline CDR1 MGHRA, CDR2 YSYEKL. The CDR3 extends over 12 amino acids. The germline V and J ends were trimmed by 5 bases and 6 bases, with 11 bases remaining between them. CDR3 sequence reads: CASSGGAVEQYF. In nucleotides, the CDR3 is TGCGCCAGCAGCGGGGGCGCGGTCGAGCAGTACTTC.

The chain joins TRBV6-5 to TRBJ2-1; 8 nucleotides line up with TRBD1. This CDR3 region has 15 residues. Trimming cost V 6 bases and J 8 bases; bases outside gene matches: 12. Looked up from germline, CDR1 is MNHEY and CDR2 is SVGAGI. The CDR3 protein is CASSGQGRGIDEQFF. For the CDR3, the DNA is TGTGCCAGCAGCGGACAGGGTCGGGGTATCGATGAGCAGTTCTTC.

The V gene is TRBV29-1, the J gene TRBJ2-1; 8 bases align to TRBD2. CDR3 size: 15 residues. Trimming cost V 4 bases and J 8 bases; bases outside gene matches: 13. The germline V gene encodes CDR1 SQVTM and CDR2 ANQGSEA. The CDR3 loop reads CSVGVYGGVLYEQFF. The CDR3 DNA sequence: TGCAGCGTTGGTGTTTACGGGGGGGTTTTATATGAGCAGTTCTTC.

The chain recombines TRBV27 with TRBJ2-1; the match to TRBD2 covers 9 bases. Losses at the gene ends were 6 bases for V and 5 bases for J; bases not matched to a gene: 5. Germline CDR1 is MNHEY and CDR2 is SMNVEV (reference sequence). This CDR3 has 14 amino acids. The CDR3 DNA follows: TGTGCCAGCAGGAGCGGGGGGCCAAACAATGAGCAGTTCTTC. Protein: CASRSGGPNNEQFF.